The clone carrying this T cell receptor (beta chain) was detected a few times. The antigen is unknown. The method was immunoSEQ multiplex PCR; TCRdb's version includes in-frame clones alone and lacks a portion of them. The data show nearly 300,000 clones, with approximately 76% seen just once and approximately 5.1% held by the top ten. Germline CDR1 LNHDA, CDR2 SQIVND (reference sequence). The V end lost 6 bases, the J end lost 7 bases, and 18 bases lay between the germline ends. There are 14 residues in the CDR3. The data were obtained in a study of cytotoxic CD8 clonotypes in ibrutinib-treated CLL. Background on the study: Partial responders 24, complete 2; about twelve progressed and about 14 stayed in remission by median approximately 5.5 years. General study results and limits: At baseline, clonality was higher than in age-matched healthy donors and correlated with CD8+ counts. Higher clonality was seen at ibrutinib response and a return toward baseline at progression. Samples were collected at differing times from sustained-remission and progressing patients.

This rearrangement joins TRBV19 to TRBJ1-2; D not resolved. Sequenced here: PBMCs, sampled at disease progression, from a patient treated with ibrutinib. The sequence came from a human donor with chronic lymphocytic leukemia. The CDR3, as DNA: TGTGCCAGTAGCCCTTCCGTACAGAAGGCTGGCTACACCTTC. This sequence encodes CASSPSVQKAGYTF. Drawing the rest from reference TRBV19 and TRBJ1-2, the complete variable domain is DGGITQSPKYLFRKEGQNVTLSCEQNLNHDAMYWYRQDPGQGLRLIYYSQIVNDFQKGDIAEGYSVSREKKESFPLTVTSAQKNPTAFYLCASSPSVQKAGYTFGSGTRLTVV.